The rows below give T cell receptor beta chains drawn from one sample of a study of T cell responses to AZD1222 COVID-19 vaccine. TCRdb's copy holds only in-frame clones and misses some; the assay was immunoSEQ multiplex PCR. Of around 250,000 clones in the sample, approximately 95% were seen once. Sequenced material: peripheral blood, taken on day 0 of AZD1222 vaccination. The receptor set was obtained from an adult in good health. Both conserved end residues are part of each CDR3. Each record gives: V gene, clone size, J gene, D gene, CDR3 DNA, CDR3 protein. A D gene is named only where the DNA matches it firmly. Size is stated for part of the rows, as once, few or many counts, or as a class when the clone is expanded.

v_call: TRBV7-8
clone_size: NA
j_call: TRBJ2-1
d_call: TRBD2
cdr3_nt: TGTGCCAGCAGCCCTTGGGAGGGTACGAATGAGCAGTTCTTC
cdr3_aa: CASSPWEGTNEQFF

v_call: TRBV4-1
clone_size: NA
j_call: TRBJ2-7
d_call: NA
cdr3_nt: TGCGCCAGCAGCCAAGAAGGCCAGACCTACGAGCAGTACTTC
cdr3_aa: CASSQEGQTYEQYF

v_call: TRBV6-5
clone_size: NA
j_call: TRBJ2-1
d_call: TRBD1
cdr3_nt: TGTGCCAGCGCTACCGGGACAGGGGGCTTCAATGAGCAGTTCTTC
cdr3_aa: CASATGTGGFNEQFF

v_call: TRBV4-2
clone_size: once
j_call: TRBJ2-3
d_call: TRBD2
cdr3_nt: TGTGCCAGCAGCCACGCTACTAGCGGGGGGGCCATGGATACGCAGTATTTT
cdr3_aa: CASSHATSGGAMDTQYF

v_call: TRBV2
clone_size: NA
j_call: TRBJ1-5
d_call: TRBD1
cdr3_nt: TGTGCCAGCAAGGACAGGGCGGATCAGCCCCAGCATTTT
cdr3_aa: CASKDRADQPQHF

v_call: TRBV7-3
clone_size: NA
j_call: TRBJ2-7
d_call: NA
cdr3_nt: TGTGCCAGCAGCGAATCCTACGAGCAGTACTTC
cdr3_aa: CASSESYEQYF

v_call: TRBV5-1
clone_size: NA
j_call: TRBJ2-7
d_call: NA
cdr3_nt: TGCGCCAGCAGCCCTTCGGCGGCGGGGTACGAGCAGTACTTC
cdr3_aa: CASSPSAAGYEQYF

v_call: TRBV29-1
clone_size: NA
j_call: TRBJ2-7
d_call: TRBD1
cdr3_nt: TGCAGCGTTTCCGACAGGGGGCGGAGGGACGAGCAGTACTTC
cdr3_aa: CSVSDRGRRDEQYF

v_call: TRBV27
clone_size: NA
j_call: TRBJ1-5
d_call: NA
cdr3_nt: TGTGCCAGCAGTTTACGCGGCAATCAGCCCCAGCATTTT
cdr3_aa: CASSLRGNQPQHF

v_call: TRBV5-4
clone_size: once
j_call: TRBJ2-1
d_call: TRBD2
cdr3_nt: TGTGCCAGCAGCTTGGGTTCTAGCGGGAGGTTGCATGAGCAGTTCTTC
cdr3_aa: CASSLGSSGRLHEQFF

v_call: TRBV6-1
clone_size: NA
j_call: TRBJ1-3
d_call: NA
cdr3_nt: TGTGCCAGCAGTGAAACAGGGCCTGGAAACACCATATATTTT
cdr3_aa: CASSETGPGNTIYF

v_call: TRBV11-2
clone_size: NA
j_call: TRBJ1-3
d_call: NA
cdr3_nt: TGTGCCAGCAGCCCTAACAGGGCTGGAAACACCATATATTTT
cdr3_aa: CASSPNRAGNTIYF

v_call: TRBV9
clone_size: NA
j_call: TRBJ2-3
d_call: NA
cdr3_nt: TGTGCCAGCAGCGTAGAGGGGGACATAGCCACAGATACGCAGTATTTT
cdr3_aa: CASSVEGDIATDTQYF

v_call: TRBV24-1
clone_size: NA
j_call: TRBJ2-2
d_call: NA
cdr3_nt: TGTGCCACCAGTGATTTAGCCGGGGTTACCGGGGAGCTGTTTTTT
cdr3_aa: CATSDLAGVTGELFF

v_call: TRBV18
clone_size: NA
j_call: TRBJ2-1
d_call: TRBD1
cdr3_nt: TGTGCCAGCTCATCGACAGGGGGCGTTGAGCAGTTCTTC
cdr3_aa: CASSSTGGVEQFF

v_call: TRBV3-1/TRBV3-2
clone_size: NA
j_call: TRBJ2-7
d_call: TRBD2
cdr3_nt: TGTGCCAGCAGCCGCGGGAGGGGGGCACGCGAGCAGTACTTC
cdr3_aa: CASSRGRGAREQYF

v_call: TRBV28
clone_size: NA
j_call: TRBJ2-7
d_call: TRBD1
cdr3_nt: TGTGCCAGCAGTTGGGGACAGGGAAACGAGCAGTACTTC
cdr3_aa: CASSWGQGNEQYF

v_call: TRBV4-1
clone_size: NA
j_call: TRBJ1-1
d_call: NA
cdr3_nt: TGCGCCAGCAGCCAAGACCCAGGGGCGTACACTGAAGCTTTCTTT
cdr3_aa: CASSQDPGAYTEAFF

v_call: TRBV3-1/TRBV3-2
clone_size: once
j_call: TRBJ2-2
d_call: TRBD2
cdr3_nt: TGTGCCAGCAGCCCGACTAGCGGGTGCCCCGGGGAGCTGTTTTTT
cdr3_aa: CASSPTSGCPGELFF

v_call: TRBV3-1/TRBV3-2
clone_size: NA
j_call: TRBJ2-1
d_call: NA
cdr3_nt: TGTGCCAGCAGCCAAGACCTGGGGACGAGCTACAATGAGCAGTTCTTC
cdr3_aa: CASSQDLGTSYNEQFF

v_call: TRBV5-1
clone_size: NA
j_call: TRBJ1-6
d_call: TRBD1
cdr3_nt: TGCGCCAGCAGCGGGGGGACAGCCGATAATTCACCCCTCCACTTT
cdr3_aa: CASSGGTADNSPLHF

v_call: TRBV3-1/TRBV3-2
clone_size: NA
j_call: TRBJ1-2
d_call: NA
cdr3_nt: TGTGCCAGCAGCGCTTTCGGATCTAACTATGGCTACACCTTC
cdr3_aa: CASSAFGSNYGYTF

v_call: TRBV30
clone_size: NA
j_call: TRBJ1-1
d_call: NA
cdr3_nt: TGTGCCTGGACTTTCATGGTGAACACTGAAGCTTTCTTT
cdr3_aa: CAWTFMVNTEAFF